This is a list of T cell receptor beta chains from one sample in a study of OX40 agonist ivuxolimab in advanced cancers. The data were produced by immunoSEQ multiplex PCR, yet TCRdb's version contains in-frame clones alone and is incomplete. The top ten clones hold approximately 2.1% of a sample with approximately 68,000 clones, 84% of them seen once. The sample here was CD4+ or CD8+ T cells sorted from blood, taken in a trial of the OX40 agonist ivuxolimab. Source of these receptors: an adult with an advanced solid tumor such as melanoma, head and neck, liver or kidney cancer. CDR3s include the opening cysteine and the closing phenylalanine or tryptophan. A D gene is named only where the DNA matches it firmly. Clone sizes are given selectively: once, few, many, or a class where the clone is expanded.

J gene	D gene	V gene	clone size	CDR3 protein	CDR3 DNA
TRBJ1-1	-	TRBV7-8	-	CASSLDHSVNTEAFF	TGTGCCAGCAGCTTAGACCATTCGGTGAACACTGAAGCTTTCTTT
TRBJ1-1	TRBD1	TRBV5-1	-	CAGSSRQGRNTEAFF	TGCGCCGGCAGCTCACGACAGGGCAGGAACACTGAAGCTTTCTTT
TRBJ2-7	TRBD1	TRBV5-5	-	CASSRTGGNEQYF	TGTGCCAGCAGCCGGACAGGGGGCAACGAGCAGTACTTC
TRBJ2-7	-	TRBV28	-	CASSLRTEQYF	TGTGCCAGCAGTTTAAGGACCGAGCAGTACTTC
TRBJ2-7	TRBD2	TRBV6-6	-	CASSYRGLLYEQYF	TGTGCCAGCAGTTACAGGGGACTACTTTACGAGCAGTATTTC
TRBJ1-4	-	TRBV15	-	CATSRVMADEKLFF	TGTGCCACCAGCAGAGTTATGGCCGATGAAAAACTGTTTTTT
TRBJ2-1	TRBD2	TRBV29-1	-	CSVEDLQRLAGSSYNEQFF	TGCAGCGTTGAAGATCTTCAGAGACTAGCGGGTAGCTCCTACAATGAGCAGTTCTTC
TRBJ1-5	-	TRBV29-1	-	CSVANFNQPQHF	TGCAGCGTTGCCAACTTCAATCAGCCCCAGCATTTT
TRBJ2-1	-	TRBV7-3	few	CASSLTTGNNEQFF	TGTGCCAGCAGCTTAACGACTGGAAACAATGAGCAGTTCTTC
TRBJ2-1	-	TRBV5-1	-	CASSLGLLESEQFF	TGCGCCAGCAGCTTGGGGCTCTTGGAGTCTGAGCAGTTCTTC
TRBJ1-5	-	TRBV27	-	CASRNPRTENQPQHF	TGTGCCAGCAGAAACCCCCGGACAGAAAATCAGCCCCAGCATTTT
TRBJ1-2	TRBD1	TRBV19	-	CASSRDRYGYTF	TGTGCCAGTAGTAGGGACAGATATGGCTACACCTTC
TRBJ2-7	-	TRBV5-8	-	CASSLDGRSYEQYF	TGTGCCAGCAGCTTAGACGGCAGGTCCTACGAGCAGTACTTC
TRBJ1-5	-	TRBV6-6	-	CASSYDGVQGFIF	TGTGCCAGCAGTTACGATGGCGTACAGGGTTTTATTTTC
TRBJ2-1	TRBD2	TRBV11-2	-	CASSVSGDSYNEQFF	TGTGCCAGCAGCGTTAGCGGGGATTCCTACAATGAGCAGTTCTTC
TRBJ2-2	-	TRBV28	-	CASSSYGGENTGELFF	TGTGCCAGCAGTTCATATGGGGGAGAGAACACCGGGGAGCTGTTTTTT
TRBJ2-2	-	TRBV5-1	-	CASSLPTPNTGELFF	TGCGCCAGCAGCCTACCGACACCGAACACCGGGGAGCTGTTTTTT
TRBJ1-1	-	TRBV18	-	CASSQGTGEAFF	TGTGCCAGCTCACAAGGAACAGGTGAAGCTTTCTTT
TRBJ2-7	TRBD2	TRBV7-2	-	CASSLTVAGGREQYF	TGTGCCAGCAGCTTAACGGTAGCGGGGGGGCGCGAGCAGTACTTC
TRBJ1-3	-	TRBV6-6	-	CASSYPQTIEYTIYF	TGTGCCAGCAGTTACCCGCAGACAATTGAATACACCATATATTTT
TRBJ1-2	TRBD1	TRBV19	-	CASIRDRRENYGYTF	TGTGCCAGTATAAGGGACAGACGAGAGAACTATGGCTACACCTTC
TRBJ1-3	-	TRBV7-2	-	CASNRAGNTIYF	TGTGCCAGCAACAGGGCTGGAAACACCATATATTTT
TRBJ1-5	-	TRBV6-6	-	CASSYSSVQPQHF	TGTGCCAGCAGTTACTCGAGTGTTCAGCCCCAGCATTTT
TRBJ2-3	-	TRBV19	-	CASSTREWGRSTDTQYF	TGTGCCAGTAGTACCCGCGAGTGGGGCCGTAGCACAGATACGCAGTATTTT
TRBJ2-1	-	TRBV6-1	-	CASGPGLLATEQFF	TGTGCCAGCGGCCCGGGACTGCTAGCAACTGAGCAGTTCTTC
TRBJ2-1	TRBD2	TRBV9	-	CASSVVGTGGDEQFF	TGTGCCAGCAGCGTCGTCGGAACGGGAGGTGATGAGCAGTTCTTC